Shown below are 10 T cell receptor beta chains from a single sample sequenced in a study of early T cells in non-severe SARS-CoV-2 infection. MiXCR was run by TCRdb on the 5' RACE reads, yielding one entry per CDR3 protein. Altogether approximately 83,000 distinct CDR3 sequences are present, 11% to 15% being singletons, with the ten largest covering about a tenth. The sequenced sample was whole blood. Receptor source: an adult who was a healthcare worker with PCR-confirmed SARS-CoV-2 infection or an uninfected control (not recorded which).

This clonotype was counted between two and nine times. In DNA form, the CDR3 reads TGCGCCAGCAGTCAAGACAGGGTTCGAAACAATGAGCAGTTCTTC. This sequence encodes CASSQDRVRNNEQFF. V is TRBV5-1 and J is TRBJ2-1; 7 nucleotides align to TRBD1. CDR3 length equals 15 residues. Germline-derived CDR1 and CDR2 are SGHRS and YFSETQ. With V trimmed by 5 bases and J by 5 bases, 10 bases remained unmatched.

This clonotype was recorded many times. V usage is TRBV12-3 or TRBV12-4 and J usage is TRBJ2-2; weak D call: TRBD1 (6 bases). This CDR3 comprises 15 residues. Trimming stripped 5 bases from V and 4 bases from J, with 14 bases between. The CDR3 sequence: CASSGQLLSTGELFF. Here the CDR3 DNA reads TGTGCCAGCAGTGGACAGCTGCTTAGCACCGGGGAGCTGTTTTTT.

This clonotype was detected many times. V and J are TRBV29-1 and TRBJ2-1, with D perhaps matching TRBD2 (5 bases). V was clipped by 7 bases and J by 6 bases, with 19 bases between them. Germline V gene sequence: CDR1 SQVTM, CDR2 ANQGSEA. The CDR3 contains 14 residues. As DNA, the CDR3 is TGCAGCGCAGGAGGTTGGGGATCTCGCAATGAGCAGTTCTTC. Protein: CSAGGWGSRNEQFF.

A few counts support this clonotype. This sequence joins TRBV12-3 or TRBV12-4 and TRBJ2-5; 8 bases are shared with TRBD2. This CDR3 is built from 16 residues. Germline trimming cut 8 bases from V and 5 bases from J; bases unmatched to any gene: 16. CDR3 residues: CASAPLTGGAYETQYF. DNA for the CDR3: TGTGCCAGCGCTCCCTTAACGGGGGGGGCTTATGAGACCCAGTACTTC.

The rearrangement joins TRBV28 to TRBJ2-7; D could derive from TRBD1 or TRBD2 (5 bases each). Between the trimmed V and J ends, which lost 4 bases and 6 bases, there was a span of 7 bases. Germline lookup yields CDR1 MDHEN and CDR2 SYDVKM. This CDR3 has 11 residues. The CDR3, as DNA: TGTGCCAGCAGTTCGGGGCTCGAGCAGTACTTC. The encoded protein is CASSSGLEQYF. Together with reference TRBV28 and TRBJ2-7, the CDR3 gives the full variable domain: DVKVTQSSRYLVKRTGEKVFLECVQDMDHENMFWYRQDPGLGLRLIYFSYDVKMKEKGDIPEGYSVSREKKERFSLILESASTNQTSMYLCASSSGLEQYFGPGTRLTVT.

The CDR3 here is CASSSGLETEAFF. The CDR3 region has the DNA TGTGCCAGCAGCTCCGGGCTTGAGACTGAAGCTTTCTTT. The V gene is TRBV9, the J gene TRBJ1-1; D gene ambiguous. Germline loops: CDR1 SGDLS, CDR2 YYNGEE. This CDR3 contains 13 residues. V gave up 4 bases and J gave up 5 bases, with 12 bases separating them.

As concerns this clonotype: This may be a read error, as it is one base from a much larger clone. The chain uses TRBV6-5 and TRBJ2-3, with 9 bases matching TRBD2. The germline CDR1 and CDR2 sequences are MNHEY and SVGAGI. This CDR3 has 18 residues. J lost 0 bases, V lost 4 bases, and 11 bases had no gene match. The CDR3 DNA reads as TGTGCCAGCAGTTTGGGACCAGCGGGGGGTTCTAGCACAGATACGCAGTATTTT. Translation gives CASSLGPAGGSSTDTQYF.

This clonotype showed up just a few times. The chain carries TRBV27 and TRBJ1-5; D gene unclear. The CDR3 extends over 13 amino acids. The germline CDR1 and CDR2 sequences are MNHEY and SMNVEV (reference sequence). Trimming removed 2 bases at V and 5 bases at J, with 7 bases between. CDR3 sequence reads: CASSLGEYQPQHF. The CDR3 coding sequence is TGTGCCAGCAGTTTAGGGGAGTATCAGCCCCAGCATTTT.

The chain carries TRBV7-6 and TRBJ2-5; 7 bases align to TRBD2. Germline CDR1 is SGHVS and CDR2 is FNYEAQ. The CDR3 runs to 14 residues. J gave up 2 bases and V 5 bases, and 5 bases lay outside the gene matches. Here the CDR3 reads CASSPTSFQETQYF. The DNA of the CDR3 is TGTGCCAGCAGCCCGACTAGCTTTCAAGAGACCCAGTACTTC.

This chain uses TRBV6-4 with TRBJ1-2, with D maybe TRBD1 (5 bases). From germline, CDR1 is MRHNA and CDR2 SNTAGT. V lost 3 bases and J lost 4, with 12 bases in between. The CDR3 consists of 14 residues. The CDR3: CASSERGEAYGYTF. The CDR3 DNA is TGTGCCAGCAGTGAACGAGGGGAGGCCTATGGCTACACCTTC.